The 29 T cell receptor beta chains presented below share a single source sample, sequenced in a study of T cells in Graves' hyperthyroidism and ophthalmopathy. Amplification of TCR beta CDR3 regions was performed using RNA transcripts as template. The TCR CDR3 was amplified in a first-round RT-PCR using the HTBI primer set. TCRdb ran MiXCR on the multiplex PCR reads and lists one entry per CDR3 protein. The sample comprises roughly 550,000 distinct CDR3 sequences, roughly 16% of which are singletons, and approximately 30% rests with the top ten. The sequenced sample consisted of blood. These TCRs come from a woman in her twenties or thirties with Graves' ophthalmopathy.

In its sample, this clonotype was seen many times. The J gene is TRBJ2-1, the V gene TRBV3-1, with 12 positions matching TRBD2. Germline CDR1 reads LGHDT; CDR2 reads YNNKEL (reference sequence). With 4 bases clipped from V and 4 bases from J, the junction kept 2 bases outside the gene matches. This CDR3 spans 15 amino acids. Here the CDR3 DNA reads TGTGCCAGCAGCCGGACTAGCGGGATGTACAATGAGCAGTTCTTC. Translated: CASSRTSGMYNEQFF.

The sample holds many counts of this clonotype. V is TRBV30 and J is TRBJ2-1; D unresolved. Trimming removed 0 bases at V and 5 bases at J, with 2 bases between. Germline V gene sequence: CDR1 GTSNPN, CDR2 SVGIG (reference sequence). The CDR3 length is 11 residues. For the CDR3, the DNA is TGTGCCTGGAGTGTACACAATGAGCAGTTCTTC. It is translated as CAWSVHNEQFF.

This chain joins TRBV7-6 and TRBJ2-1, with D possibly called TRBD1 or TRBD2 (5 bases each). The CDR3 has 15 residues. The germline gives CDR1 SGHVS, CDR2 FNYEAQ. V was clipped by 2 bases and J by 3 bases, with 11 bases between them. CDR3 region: CASSLLEGIYNEQFF. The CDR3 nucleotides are TGTGCCAGCAGCTTACTAGAGGGGATCTACAATGAGCAGTTCTTC.

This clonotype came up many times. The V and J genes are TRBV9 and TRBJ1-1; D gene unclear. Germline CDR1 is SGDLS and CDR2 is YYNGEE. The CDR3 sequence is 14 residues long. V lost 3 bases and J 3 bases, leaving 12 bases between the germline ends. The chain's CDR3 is CASSAAGRDTEAFF. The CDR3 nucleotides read TGTGCCAGCAGCGCGGCGGGCCGCGACACTGAAGCTTTCTTT.

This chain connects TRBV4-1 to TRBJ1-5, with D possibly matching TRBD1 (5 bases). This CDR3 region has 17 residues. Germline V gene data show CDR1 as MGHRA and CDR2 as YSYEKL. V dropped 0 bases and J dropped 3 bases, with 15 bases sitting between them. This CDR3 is CASSQDGGRASNQPQHF. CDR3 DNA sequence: TGCGCCAGCAGCCAAGATGGAGGCAGGGCTTCCAATCAGCCCCAGCATTTT.

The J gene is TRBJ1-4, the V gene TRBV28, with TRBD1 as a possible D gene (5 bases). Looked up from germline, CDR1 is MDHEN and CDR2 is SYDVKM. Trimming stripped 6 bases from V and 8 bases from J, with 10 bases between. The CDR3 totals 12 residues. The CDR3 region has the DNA TGTGCCAGCAGGCAGGGCCAGGAAAAACTGTTTTTT. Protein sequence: CASRQGQEKLFF. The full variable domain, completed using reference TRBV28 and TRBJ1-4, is DVKVTQSSRYLVKRTGEKVFLECVQDMDHENMFWYRQDPGLGLRLIYFSYDVKMKEKGDIPEGYSVSREKKERFSLILESASTNQTSMYLCASRQGQEKLFFGSGTQLSVL.

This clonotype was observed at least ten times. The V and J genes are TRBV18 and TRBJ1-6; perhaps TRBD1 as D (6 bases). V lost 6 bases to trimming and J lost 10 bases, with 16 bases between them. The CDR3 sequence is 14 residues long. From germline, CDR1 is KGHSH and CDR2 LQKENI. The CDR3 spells CASSQGGTKSPLHF. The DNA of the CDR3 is TGTGCCAGCTCGCAAGGCGGGACAAAATCACCCCTCCACTTT.

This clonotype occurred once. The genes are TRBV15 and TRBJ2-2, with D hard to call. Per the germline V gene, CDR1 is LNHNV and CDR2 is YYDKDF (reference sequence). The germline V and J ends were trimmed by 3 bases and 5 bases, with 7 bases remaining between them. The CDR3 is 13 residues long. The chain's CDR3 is CATSSDLTGELFF. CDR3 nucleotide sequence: TGTGCCACCAGCAGTGATCTAACCGGGGAGCTGTTTTTT.

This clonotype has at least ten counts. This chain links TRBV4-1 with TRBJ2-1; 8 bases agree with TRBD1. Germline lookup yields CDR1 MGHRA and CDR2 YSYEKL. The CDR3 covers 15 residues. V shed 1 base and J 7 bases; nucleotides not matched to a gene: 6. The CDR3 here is CASSQVGQGWNEQFF. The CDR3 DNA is TGCGCCAGCAGCCAAGTCGGACAGGGTTGGAATGAGCAGTTCTTC.

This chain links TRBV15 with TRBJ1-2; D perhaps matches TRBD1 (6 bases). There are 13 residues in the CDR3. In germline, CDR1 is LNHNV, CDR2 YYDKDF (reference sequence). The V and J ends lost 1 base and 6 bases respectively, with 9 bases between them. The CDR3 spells CATSRVEGDGYTF. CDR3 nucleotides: TGTGCCACCAGCAGAGTCGAGGGGGATGGCTACACCTTC.

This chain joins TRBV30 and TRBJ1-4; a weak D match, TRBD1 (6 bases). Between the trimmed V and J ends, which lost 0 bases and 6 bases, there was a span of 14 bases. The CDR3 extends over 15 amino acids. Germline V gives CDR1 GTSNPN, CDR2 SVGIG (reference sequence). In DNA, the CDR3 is TGTGCCTGGAGTGTAGGGGACACCAAATATGAAAAACTGTTTTTT. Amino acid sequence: CAWSVGDTKYEKLFF.

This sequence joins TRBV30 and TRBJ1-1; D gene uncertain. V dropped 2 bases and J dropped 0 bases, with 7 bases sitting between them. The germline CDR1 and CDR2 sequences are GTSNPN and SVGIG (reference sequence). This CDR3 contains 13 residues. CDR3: CAWSPDVNTEAFF. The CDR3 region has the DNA TGTGCCTGGAGTCCGGATGTGAACACTGAAGCTTTCTTT.

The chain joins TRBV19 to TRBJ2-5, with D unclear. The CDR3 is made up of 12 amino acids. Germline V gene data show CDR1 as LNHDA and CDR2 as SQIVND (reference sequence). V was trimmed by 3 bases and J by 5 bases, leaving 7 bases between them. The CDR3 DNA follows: TGTGCCAGTAGTATGGCGTATGAGACCCAGTACTTC. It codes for CASSMAYETQYF.

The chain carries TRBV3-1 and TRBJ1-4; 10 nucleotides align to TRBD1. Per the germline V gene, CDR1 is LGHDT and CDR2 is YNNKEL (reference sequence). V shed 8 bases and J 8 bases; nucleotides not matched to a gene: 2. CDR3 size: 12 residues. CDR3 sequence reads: CASGTGVEKLFF. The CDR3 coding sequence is TGTGCCAGCGGGACAGGGGTCGAAAAACTGTTTTTT.

The CDR3 spells CSVARGARNTEAFF. The CDR3 DNA follows: TGCAGCGTTGCTAGAGGGGCCCGTAACACTGAAGCTTTCTTT. This chain links TRBV29-1 with TRBJ1-1; tentative D call: TRBD1 (5 bases). CDR1 SQVTM and CDR2 ANQGSEA come from the germline V gene. Trimming shortened V by 4 bases and J by 2 bases, and 14 bases separated the two germline ends. The CDR3 length is 14 residues.

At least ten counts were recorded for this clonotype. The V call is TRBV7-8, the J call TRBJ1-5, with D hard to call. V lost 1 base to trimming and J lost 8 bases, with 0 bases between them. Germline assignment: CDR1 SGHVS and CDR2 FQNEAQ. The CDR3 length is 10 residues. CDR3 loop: CASSLEPQHF. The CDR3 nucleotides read TGTGCCAGCAGCTTAGAGCCCCAGCATTTT.

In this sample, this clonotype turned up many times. CDR3 nucleotide sequence: TGTGCCAGCAGTATCGGACTAGCGGGAGTCTCCGAGCAGTACTTC. The encoded protein is CASSIGLAGVSEQYF. The chain carries TRBV6-2 or TRBV6-3 and TRBJ2-7; 13 bases are a match to TRBD2. The CDR3 length is 15 residues. V trimming: 5 bases; J trimming: 6 bases; junction bases outside the gene matches: 7. Germline V gene lookup returns CDR1 MNHEY and CDR2 SVGEGT.

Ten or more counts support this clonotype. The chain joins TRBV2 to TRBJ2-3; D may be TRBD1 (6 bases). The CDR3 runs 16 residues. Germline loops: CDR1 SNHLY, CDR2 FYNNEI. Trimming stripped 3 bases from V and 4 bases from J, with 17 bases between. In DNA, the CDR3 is TGTGCCAGCAGTGATCCCACAGGGCCCCCCGCAGATACGCAGTATTTT. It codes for CASSDPTGPPADTQYF.

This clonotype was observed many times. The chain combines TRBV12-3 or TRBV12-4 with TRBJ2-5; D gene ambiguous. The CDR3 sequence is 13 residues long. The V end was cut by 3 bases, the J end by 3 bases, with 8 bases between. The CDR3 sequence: CASSFGQKETQYF. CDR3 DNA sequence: TGTGCCAGCAGTTTTGGGCAGAAAGAGACCCAGTACTTC.

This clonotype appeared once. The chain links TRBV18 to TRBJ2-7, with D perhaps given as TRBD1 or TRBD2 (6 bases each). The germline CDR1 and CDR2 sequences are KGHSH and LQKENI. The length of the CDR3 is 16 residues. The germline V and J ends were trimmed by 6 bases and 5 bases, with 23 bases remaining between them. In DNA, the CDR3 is TGTGCCAGCTCTTCCTTACAGGGTCCGGGGGAGAACGAGCAGTACTTC. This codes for CASSSLQGPGENEQYF.

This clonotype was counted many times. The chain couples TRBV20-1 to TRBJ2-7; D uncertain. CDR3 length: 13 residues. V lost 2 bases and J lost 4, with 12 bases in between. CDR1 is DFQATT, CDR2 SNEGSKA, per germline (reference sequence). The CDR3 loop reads CSARQASLYEQYF. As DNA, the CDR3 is TGCAGTGCTAGACAGGCCTCGTTATACGAGCAGTACTTC.

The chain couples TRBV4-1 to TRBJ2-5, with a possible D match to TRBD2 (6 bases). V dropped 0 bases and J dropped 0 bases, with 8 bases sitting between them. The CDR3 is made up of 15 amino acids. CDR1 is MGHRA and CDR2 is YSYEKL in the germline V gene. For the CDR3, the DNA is TGCGCCAGCAGCCAAGAGCGGGGAAACCAAGAGACCCAGTACTTC. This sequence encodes CASSQERGNQETQYF.

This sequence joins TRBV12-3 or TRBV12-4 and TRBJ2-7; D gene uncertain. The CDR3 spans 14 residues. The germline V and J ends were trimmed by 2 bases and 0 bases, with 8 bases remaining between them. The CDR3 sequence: CASSLRLSSYEQYF. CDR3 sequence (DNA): TGTGCCAGCAGTTTAAGACTCAGCTCCTACGAGCAGTACTTC.

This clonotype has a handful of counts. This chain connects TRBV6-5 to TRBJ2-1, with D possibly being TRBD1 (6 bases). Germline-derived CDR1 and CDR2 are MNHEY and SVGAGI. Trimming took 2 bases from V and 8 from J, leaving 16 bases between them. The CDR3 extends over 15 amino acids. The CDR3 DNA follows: TGTGCCAGCAGTTACCCCAAAACAGGGTACGATGAGCAGTTCTTC. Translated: CASSYPKTGYDEQFF.

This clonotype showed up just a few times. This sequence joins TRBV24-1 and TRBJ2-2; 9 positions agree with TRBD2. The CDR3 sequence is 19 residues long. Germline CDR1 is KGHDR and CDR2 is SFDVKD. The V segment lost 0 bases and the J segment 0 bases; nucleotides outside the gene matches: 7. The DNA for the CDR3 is TGTGCCACCAGTGATTTGCAGACTAGCGGCAATGCGAACACCGGGGAGCTGTTTTTT. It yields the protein CATSDLQTSGNANTGELFF.

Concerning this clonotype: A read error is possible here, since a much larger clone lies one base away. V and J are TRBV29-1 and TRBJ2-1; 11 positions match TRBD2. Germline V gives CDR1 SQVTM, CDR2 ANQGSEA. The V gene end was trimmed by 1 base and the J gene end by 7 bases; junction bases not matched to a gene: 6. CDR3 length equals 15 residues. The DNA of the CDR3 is TGCAGCGTTGAAGTAGCGGGAGGGCCGAAGAATGAGCAGTTCTTC. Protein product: CSVEVAGGPKNEQFF.

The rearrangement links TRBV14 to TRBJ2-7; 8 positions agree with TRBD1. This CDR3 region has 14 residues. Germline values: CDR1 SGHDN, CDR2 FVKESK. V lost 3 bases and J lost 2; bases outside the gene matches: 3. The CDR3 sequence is CASSQTGVAYEQYF. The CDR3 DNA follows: TGTGCCAGCAGCCAGACAGGGGTAGCCTACGAGCAGTACTTC.

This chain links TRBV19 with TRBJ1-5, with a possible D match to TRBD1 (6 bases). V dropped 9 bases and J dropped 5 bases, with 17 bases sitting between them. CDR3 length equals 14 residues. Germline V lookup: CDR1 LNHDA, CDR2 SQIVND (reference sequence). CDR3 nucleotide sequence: TGTGCCAGCTCCTCAGGGGACGGTCATCAGCCCCAGCATTTT. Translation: CASSSGDGHQPQHF.

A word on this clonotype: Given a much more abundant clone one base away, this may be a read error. The CDR3 DNA is TGTGCCAGCAGCCAAGATCGGGCAGGGATAGGGGAGACCCAGTTCTTC. It is translated as CASSQDRAGIGETQFF. The V and J genes are TRBV4-2 and TRBJ2-5; TRBD1 or TRBD2 may be the D gene (5 bases each). The DNA matches TRBJ2-1 better at its end, which makes the J call doubtful. Looked up from germline, CDR1 is LGHNA and CDR2 is YNFKEQ. The CDR3 runs 16 residues.